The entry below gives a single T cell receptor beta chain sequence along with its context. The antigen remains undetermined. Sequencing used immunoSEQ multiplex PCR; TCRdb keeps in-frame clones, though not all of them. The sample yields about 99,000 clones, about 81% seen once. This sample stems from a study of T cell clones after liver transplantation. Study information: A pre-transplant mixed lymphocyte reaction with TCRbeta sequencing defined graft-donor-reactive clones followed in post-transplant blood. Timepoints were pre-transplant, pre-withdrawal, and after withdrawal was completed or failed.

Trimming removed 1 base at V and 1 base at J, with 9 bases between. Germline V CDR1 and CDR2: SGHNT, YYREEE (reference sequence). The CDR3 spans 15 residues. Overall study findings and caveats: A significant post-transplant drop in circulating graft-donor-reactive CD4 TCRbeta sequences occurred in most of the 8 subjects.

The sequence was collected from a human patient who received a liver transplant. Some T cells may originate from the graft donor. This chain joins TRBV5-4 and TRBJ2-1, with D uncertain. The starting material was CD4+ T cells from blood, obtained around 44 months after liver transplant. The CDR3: CASSLKVSSYNEQFF. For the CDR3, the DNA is TGTGCCAGCAGCTTGAAGGTTTCATCCTACAATGAGCAGTTCTTC.